These T cell receptor beta chains were read from a single sample in a study of T cell responses to AZD1222 COVID-19 vaccine. TCRdb keeps only in-frame clones here, not all; method: immunoSEQ multiplex PCR. The data contain 150,000 to 200,000 clones, around 94% of them singletons. The source was peripheral blood, collected 28 days after the second AZD1222 dose. The receptors come from an adult who received the AZD1222 COVID-19 vaccine. Both conserved end residues are part of each CDR3. D genes are given only for firm matches. Size is stated for part of the rows, as once, few or many counts, or as a class when the clone is expanded.

V	D	J	size	CDR3	DNA
TRBV11-3	.	TRBJ1-1	.	CASSAGGGRSTEAFF	TGTGCCAGCAGCGCTGGGGGGGGCAGAAGCACTGAAGCTTTCTTT
TRBV4-1	.	TRBJ2-7	.	CASSQEPGAAYEQYF	TGCGCCAGCAGCCAAGAACCGGGAGCAGCCTACGAGCAGTACTTC
TRBV4-1	.	TRBJ2-7	.	CASSQVGFGYEQYF	TGCGCCAGCAGCCAAGTAGGTTTCGGATACGAGCAGTACTTC
TRBV4-2	.	TRBJ1-2	.	CASSQEGRGTYGYTF	TGTGCCAGCAGCCAAGAGGGAAGGGGTACCTATGGCTACACCTTC
TRBV10-2	.	TRBJ1-4	.	CASSETSEKLFF	TGCGCCAGCAGTGAAACGAGCGAAAAACTGTTTTTT
TRBV28	.	TRBJ2-7	.	CASSLGLTYEQYF	TGTGCCAGCAGTTTGGGACTGACTTACGAGCAGTACTTC
TRBV6-5	.	TRBJ2-7	.	CASTPPAPGEEQYF	TGTGCCAGCACCCCCCCGGCCCCGGGAGAAGAGCAGTACTTC
TRBV19	TRBD1	TRBJ1-3	.	CASQGAPGNTIYF	TGTGCCAGCCAGGGGGCTCCTGGAAACACCATATATTTT
TRBV30	.	TRBJ1-2	.	CAWSDLGTAYGYTF	TGTGCCTGGAGTGATCTCGGGACCGCCTACGGCTACACCTTC
TRBV6-6	TRBD2	TRBJ2-1	.	CASSFLAGGYNEQFF	TGTGCCAGCAGTTTTCTAGCGGGAGGCTACAATGAGCAGTTCTTC
TRBV19	TRBD1	TRBJ2-7	.	CASSTGTASYEQYF	TGTGCCAGTAGTACCGGGACAGCCTCCTACGAGCAGTACTTC
TRBV4-1	TRBD1	TRBJ1-2	.	CASSTPLDRANYGYTF	TGCGCCAGCAGCACTCCCTTGGACAGGGCTAACTATGGCTACACCTTC
TRBV7-9	TRBD2	TRBJ2-2	.	CASSAGLAGTNGELFF	TGTGCCAGCAGCGCGGGACTAGCGGGAACGAACGGGGAGCTGTTTTTT
TRBV6-6	TRBD1	TRBJ2-5	.	CASSRQGAIRGETQYF	TGTGCCAGCAGTCGACAGGGGGCAATACGAGGGGAGACCCAGTACTTC
TRBV11-2	.	TRBJ2-7	.	CASSLGAGTYYEQYF	TGTGCCAGCAGCTTAGGGGCAGGTACTTACTACGAGCAGTACTTC
TRBV28	.	TRBJ1-2	.	CASSLHPGDVYGYTF	TGTGCCAGCAGTTTACATCCAGGAGATGTCTATGGCTACACCTTC
TRBV7-2	.	TRBJ1-6	.	CASSLETGNSPLHF	TGTGCCAGCAGCTTAGAGACAGGCAATTCACCCCTCCACTTT
TRBV29-1	.	TRBJ1-2	.	CSVEGRGGGYTF	TGCAGCGTTGAAGGGAGAGGGGGTGGCTACACCTTC
TRBV24-1	.	TRBJ2-3	once	CATSDPAGRDRTDTQYF	TGTGCCACCAGTGACCCTGCGGGCAGGGATCGCACAGATACGCAGTATTTT
TRBV13	.	TRBJ1-1	.	CASMRGVNTEAFF	TGTGCCAGCATGAGGGGAGTGAACACTGAAGCTTTCTTT
TRBV7-3	TRBD2	TRBJ2-7	.	CASSQSGGSSYEQYF	TGTGCCAGCAGCCAATCGGGCGGGAGCTCCTACGAGCAGTACTTC
TRBV5-1	.	TRBJ1-3	.	CASSTSSGNTIYF	TGCGCCAGCAGCACGAGCTCTGGAAACACCATATATTTT
TRBV30	.	TRBJ1-1	.	CAWSARRDTEAFF	TGTGCCTGGAGTGCCAGACGGGACACTGAAGCTTTCTTT
TRBV5-4	TRBD1	TRBJ1-2	.	CASSSGQDYGYTF	TGTGCCAGCAGCTCCGGACAGGACTATGGCTACACCTTC
TRBV14	.	TRBJ1-2	.	CASSQLSENYGYTF	TGTGCCAGCAGCCAACTGTCAGAAAACTATGGCTACACCTTC
TRBV19	.	TRBJ1-1	once	CASSIGRTEAFF	TGTGCCAGTAGTATAGGACGGACTGAAGCTTTCTTT
TRBV2	.	TRBJ1-1	.	CASSARVVGTEAFF	TGTGCCAGCAGTGCCCGGGTCGTGGGGACTGAAGCTTTCTTT
TRBV7-2	TRBD2	TRBJ2-2	.	CASSRLAGTNTGELFF	TGTGCCAGCAGCAGACTAGCGGGTACGAACACCGGGGAGCTGTTTTTT
TRBV20-1	TRBD1	TRBJ1-5	.	CSASATGGTNQPQHF	TGCAGTGCTAGTGCCACAGGGGGCACAAATCAGCCCCAGCATTTT
TRBV11-2	.	TRBJ2-7	.	CASSSLQGSYYEQYF	TGTGCCAGCAGCTCACTACAGGGCTCCTATTACGAGCAGTACTTC
TRBV5-1	.	TRBJ2-7	.	CASSLKDRTRSYEQYF	TGCGCCAGCAGCTTGAAGGACAGAACACGCTCCTACGAGCAGTACTTC
TRBV21-1	.	TRBJ1-6	.	CASPGIGYNSPLHF	TGTGCCAGCCCGGGCATAGGTTATAATTCACCCCTCCACTTT
TRBV24-1	.	TRBJ2-2	.	CATSAGASNTGELFF	TGTGCCACCAGTGCCGGGGCAAGCAACACCGGGGAGCTGTTTTTT
TRBV7-2	TRBD1	TRBJ2-3	once	CASSLAGGNTDTQYF	TGTGCCAGCAGCTTAGCAGGGGGCAACACAGATACGCAGTATTTT
TRBV5-1	.	TRBJ2-7	.	CASSLGLTGEQYF	TGCGCCAGCAGCTTGGGCCTGACCGGCGAGCAGTACTTC
TRBV6-5	.	TRBJ2-5	.	CASSYRQGWRETQYF	TGTGCCAGCAGTTACCGCCAGGGGTGGAGAGAGACCCAGTACTTC
TRBV9	.	TRBJ2-1	.	CASSVWDSSYNEQFF	TGTGCCAGCAGCGTGTGGGACTCCTCCTACAATGAGCAGTTCTTC
TRBV19	TRBD2	TRBJ2-7	.	CASSKGLAGVSGSYEQYF	TGTGCCAGTAGTAAGGGACTAGCGGGAGTTAGTGGCTCCTACGAGCAGTACTTC
TRBV10-2	.	TRBJ2-2	once	CASSGPPRGGELFF	TGCGCCAGCAGTGGACCCCCTCGAGGTGGGGAGCTGTTTTTT
TRBV9	.	TRBJ1-2	.	CASSGRPLNYGYTF	TGTGCCAGCAGCGGCAGACCGCTTAACTATGGCTACACCTTC
TRBV27	.	TRBJ2-7	few	CASSSRTDSYEQYF	TGTGCCAGCAGTTCACGAACCGACAGTTACGAGCAGTACTTC
TRBV6-1	.	TRBJ1-3	.	CASSEGFAGIFSGNTIYF	TGTGCCAGCAGTGAAGGGTTCGCAGGGATATTCTCTGGAAACACCATATATTTT